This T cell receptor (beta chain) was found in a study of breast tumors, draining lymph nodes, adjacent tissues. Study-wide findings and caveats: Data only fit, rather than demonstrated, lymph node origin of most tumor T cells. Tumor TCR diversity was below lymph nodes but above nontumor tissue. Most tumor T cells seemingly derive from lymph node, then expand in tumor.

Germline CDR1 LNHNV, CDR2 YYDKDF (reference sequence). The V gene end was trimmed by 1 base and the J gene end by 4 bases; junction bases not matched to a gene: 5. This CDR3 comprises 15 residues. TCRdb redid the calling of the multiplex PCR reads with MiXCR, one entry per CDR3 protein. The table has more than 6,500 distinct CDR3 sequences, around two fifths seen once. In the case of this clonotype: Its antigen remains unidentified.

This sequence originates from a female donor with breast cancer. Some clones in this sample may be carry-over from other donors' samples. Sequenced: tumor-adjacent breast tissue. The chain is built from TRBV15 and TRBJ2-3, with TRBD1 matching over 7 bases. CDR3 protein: CATSRATGAADTQYF. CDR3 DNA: TGTGCCACCAGCAGAGCTACAGGGGCGGCAGATACGCAGTATTTT.